The clone carrying this TCR beta chain appeared once. Antigen unknown. Researchers ran the PCR with 60 Vbeta and 13 Jbeta primers. Generated by immunoSEQ multiplex PCR, the TCRdb table keeps only in-frame clones and is missing some. The sample lists tens of thousands of clones, 10% occurring once. The data were obtained in a study of cytomegalovirus exposure and HLA in healthy donors. Overall study results and limits: TCR beta V- and J-gene trimming, according to a later analysis, was linked to a missense DCLRE1C variant. A later analysis reported that several of the most significant clusters appeared to be linked to common viral pathogens, among them Epstein-Barr virus. Researchers left out some V segments, among them TRBV6-2 and TRBV6-3, as indistinguishable. In an earlier analysis, most TCR beta V segments were productive about 90% or about 30% of the time.

This CDR3 is 14 amino acids long. Looked up from germline, CDR1 is MDHEN and CDR2 is SYDVKM. V was cut by 4 bases and J by 9 bases, with 19 bases left in between. The TCR comes from a man aged 55 to 70 in good health and CMV-seropositive. This sequence joins TRBV28 and TRBJ2-7, with D maybe TRBD2 (5 bases). Material: PBMCs. The CDR3 region has the DNA TGTGCCAGCAGTTCCGGACTGGCCCTACGAGGGCAGTACTTC. Translation gives CASSSGLALRGQYF.